Following are 19 T cell receptor beta chains from one sample sequenced in a study of OX40 agonist ivuxolimab in advanced cancers. Library creation used the immunoSEQ multiplex PCR assay. As stored in TCRdb, this immuneACCESS dataset retains in-frame rearrangements with V and J assigned. A fraction of the clones does not appear; measured against another copy, unresolved V genes explain less than half of the discrepancy, and the remainder lacks a known reason. This sample is represented by about 35,000 clones; roughly three quarters of them were singletons. The ten largest make up about 15% of the sample. Sequenced here: CD4+ or CD8+ T cells sorted from blood, sampled in a trial of the OX40 agonist ivuxolimab. The receptors come from an adult with an advanced solid tumor such as melanoma, head and neck, liver or kidney cancer.

Remarks on this clone: Other DNA sequences from this sample encode an identical CDR3 as well. This chain connects TRBV21-1 to TRBJ1-4. TRBV21-1 is classified as a pseudogene. CDR3 length equals 19 residues. The CDR3, as DNA: TGTGCCAGCAGCAAAGATTTCGGGCAGGGAGATGCAACTAATGAAAAACTGTTTTTT. This sequence encodes CASSKDFGQGDATNEKLFF.

This clone was recorded once. CDR3 coding DNA: TGTGCCAGCAGTTATTTACTGGGATCTGGAAACACCATATATTTT. Amino acid sequence: CASSYLLGSGNTIYF. The chain is built from TRBV28 and TRBJ1-3; no definite D call. Trimming shortened V by 4 bases and J by 1 base, and 11 bases separated the two germline ends. Per germline, CDR1 MDHEN and CDR2 SYDVKM. CDR3 length equals 15 residues.

The rearrangement links TRBV2 to TRBJ1-5; TRBD1 aligns across 7 bases. The CDR3 extends over 13 amino acids. The V and J ends lost 6 bases and 7 bases, in that order; junction bases with no gene match: 6. Per the germline V gene, CDR1 is SNHLY and CDR2 is FYNNEI. As DNA, the CDR3 is TGTGCCAGCAGAGGAGGGGGCCACCAGCCCCAGCATTTT. This codes for CASRGGGHQPQHF.

J is TRBJ2-1 and V is TRBV11-2, with D unresolved. There are 11 residues in the CDR3. The ends were cut back, 4 bases at V and 11 bases at J, with 9 bases in the middle. CDR1 and CDR2 (germline): SGHAT, FQNNGV. DNA for the CDR3: TGTGCCAGCAGCTCGATCGGAAAGCAGTTCTTC. It specifies CASSSIGKQFF.

The chain recombines TRBV14 with TRBJ2-7; D could derive from TRBD1 or TRBD2 (6 bases each). Trimming shortened V by 1 base and J by 3 bases, and 22 bases separated the two germline ends. The CDR3 totals 18 residues. From germline, CDR1 is SGHDN and CDR2 FVKESK. The CDR3 is CASSQGKATGRQHYEQYF. CDR3 nucleotides: TGTGCCAGCAGCCAAGGGAAAGCCACAGGGAGGCAACACTACGAGCAGTACTTC.

The chain combines TRBV2 with TRBJ2-6; D is ambiguous. The germline V gene encodes CDR1 SNHLY and CDR2 FYNNEI. The CDR3 has 15 amino acids. The V and J ends lost 7 bases and 2 bases respectively, with 12 bases between them. In DNA form, the CDR3 reads TGTGCCAGCACCCCCTTCGGCCCTGGGGCCAACGTCCTGACTTTC. It encodes CASTPFGPGANVLTF.

This clone came up a few times. This rearrangement joins TRBV18 to TRBJ1-5; 7 nucleotides line up with TRBD1. CDR1 is KGHSH and CDR2 is LQKENI in the germline V gene. V shed 5 bases and J 7 bases; nucleotides not matched to a gene: 2. This CDR3 spans 12 amino acids. CDR3: CASSSGGQPQHF. CDR3 nucleotides: TGTGCCAGCTCATCAGGGGGGCAGCCCCAGCATTTT.

The chain links TRBV7-3 to TRBJ2-1, with TRBD2 identical over 10 bases. Per germline, CDR1 SGHTA and CDR2 FQGTGA. The CDR3 is 16 residues long. V was pared by 5 bases and J by 0 bases, with 4 bases of the junction left unmatched. The CDR3 sequence is CASSQSGGASYNEQFF. The CDR3 region has the DNA TGTGCCAGCAGCCAAAGCGGGGGGGCCTCCTACAATGAGCAGTTCTTC. Supplemented by reference TRBV7-3 and TRBJ2-1, the full variable domain reads GAGVSQTPSNKVTEKGKYVELRCDPISGHTALYWYRQSLGQGPEFLIYFQGTGAADDSGLPNDRFFAVRPEGSVSTLKIQRTERGDSAVYLCASSQSGGASYNEQFFGPGTRLTVL.

J is TRBJ1-3 and V is TRBV11-1; a weak D match, TRBD1 (6 bases). The V end lost 6 bases, the J end lost 4 bases, and 13 bases lay between the germline ends. The CDR3 extends over 14 amino acids. Germline loops: CDR1 SGHAT, CDR2 FQDESV (reference sequence). The CDR3 reads CASSFDRMGNTIYF. In DNA, the CDR3 is TGTGCCAGCAGTTTCGACAGGATGGGAAACACCATATATTTT.

To note about this clone: The junction and the germline gene differ at one end; a read error may be behind it. The V gene is TRBV7-2, the J gene TRBJ2-1, with 8 bases matching TRBD2. The length of the CDR3 is 12 residues. CDR1 SGHTA and CDR2 FQGNSA come from the germline V gene. The CDR3 DNA sequence: TGCGTTGCGGGGGGTATCTACAATGAGCAGTTCTTC. Its protein product is CVAGGIYNEQFF.

CDR3 amino acids: CASSVGLAALLSSYNEQFF. CDR3 DNA: TGTGCCAGCAGCGTAGGTCTAGCGGCCCTTTTAAGCTCCTACAATGAGCAGTTCTTC. The genes are TRBV9 and TRBJ2-1, with 7 bases aligning to TRBD2. Trimming cost V 0 bases and J 0 bases; bases outside gene matches: 12. Germline V gives CDR1 SGDLS, CDR2 YYNGEE. The CDR3 totals 19 residues.

This clone was counted a few times. The chain couples TRBV7-9 to TRBJ1-2; perhaps TRBD1 as D (6 bases). The CDR3 consists of 14 residues. Trimming removed 0 bases at V and 3 bases at J, with 8 bases between. Looked up from germline, CDR1 is SEHNR and CDR2 is FQNEAQ (reference sequence). CDR3 bases: TGTGCCAGCAGCTTAGCGGGGGCAGACTATGGCTACACCTTC. It is translated as CASSLAGADYGYTF. The full variable domain, rest sourced from reference TRBV7-9 and TRBJ1-2, is DTGVSQNPRHKITKRGQNVTFRCDPISEHNRLYWYRQTLGQGPEFLTYFQNEAQLEKSRLLSDRFSAERPKGSFSTLEIQRTEQGDSAMYLCASSLAGADYGYTFGSGTRLTVV.

This chain joins TRBV7-3 and TRBJ2-2; D not certain. From germline, CDR1 is SGHTA and CDR2 FQGTGA. CDR3 length: 15 residues. V dropped 0 bases and J dropped 3 bases, with 8 bases sitting between them. The CDR3 is CASSLTAQHTGELFF. In DNA form, the CDR3 reads TGTGCCAGCAGCTTAACGGCCCAGCACACCGGGGAGCTGTTTTTT.

A few counts support this clone. The chain employs TRBV7-6 and TRBJ1-6; D gene ambiguous. Per the germline V gene, CDR1 is SGHVS and CDR2 is FNYEAQ. The V and J ends lost 1 base and 8 bases respectively, with 6 bases between them. The CDR3 is 13 amino acids. CDR3 DNA: TGTGCCAGCAGCTTAGAGGCCCATTCACCCCTCCACTTT. Protein product: CASSLEAHSPLHF.

V usage is TRBV7-2 and J usage is TRBJ2-7, with TRBD2 identical over 10 bases. V dropped 5 bases and J dropped 2; count of bases not matched to a gene: 9. The CDR3 totals 16 residues. The germline CDR1 and CDR2 sequences are SGHTA and FQGNSA. The CDR3 DNA reads TGTGCCAGCAGCGCTCCGCGACTAGCGGGCGCCTACGAGCAGTACTTC. It specifies CASSAPRLAGAYEQYF.

The gene calls are TRBV6-6 and TRBJ1-3; the D is unclear. Germline CDR1 MNHNY, CDR2 SVGAGI (reference sequence). Trimming pared 5 bases from V and 3 bases from J, leaving 14 bases between. The CDR3 contains 15 residues. Here the CDR3 reads CASSRDGGSGNTIYF. The CDR3 DNA reads as TGTGCCAGCAGTCGAGACGGTGGTAGTGGAAACACCATATATTTT.

This chain connects TRBV2 to TRBJ2-3; 10 nucleotides align to TRBD1. This CDR3 comprises 14 residues. Losses at the gene ends were 7 bases for V and 4 bases for J; bases not matched to a gene: 5. Germline CDR1 SNHLY, CDR2 FYNNEI. CDR3 loop: CASMDRGWADTQYF. CDR3 bases: TGTGCCAGCATGGACAGGGGGTGGGCAGATACGCAGTATTTT.

V and J are TRBV27 and TRBJ1-5; a weak D match, TRBD1 (5 bases). Germline lookup yields CDR1 MNHEY and CDR2 SMNVEV (reference sequence). Trimming removed 6 bases from V and 0 bases from J, with 18 bases in between. The CDR3 loop spans 17 amino acids. DNA for the CDR3: TGTGCCAGCAGCCCCAACTCCGGGGGTCATAGCAATCAGCCCCAGCATTTT. This encodes CASSPNSGGHSNQPQHF.

The J gene is TRBJ1-1, the V gene TRBV7-2, with D possibly matching TRBD1 (5 bases). The CDR3 totals 14 residues. The V gene's germline CDR1 is SGHTA and CDR2 FQGNSA. Trimming removed 4 bases at V and 5 bases at J, with 14 bases between. CDR3 in amino acids: CASSSAPRVTEAFF. CDR3 bases: TGTGCCAGCAGCTCAGCCCCCAGGGTAACTGAAGCTTTCTTT.